This entry describes one T cell receptor beta chain. Antigen unknown. MiXCR, applied by TCRdb to the 5' RACE reads, yields one record per CDR3 protein. The sample lists 640,000 or so distinct CDR3 sequences, around 5.7% occurring once. The data were obtained in a study of identical twins. Whole-study results and caveats: High-abundance cord blood beta clonotypes had fewer insertions; memory repertoires showed none. Alpha sequences out of frame and shared by twins had excess low generation probability. The models gave estimates that fell short of the out-of-frame TCR alpha sharing seen in monozygotic twins.

The CDR3 totals 16 residues. Germline V gene data show CDR1 as MNHEY and CDR2 as SMNVEV (reference sequence). V was cut by 1 base and J by 3 bases, with 12 bases left in between. The clonotype was recovered from a young man in good health. V and J are TRBV27 and TRBJ2-2; D is possibly TRBD1 (6 bases). Sequencing was carried out using naive T cells sorted from blood. Written as DNA, the CDR3 is TGTGCCAGCAGTTTATTGAGCAGGGGTGACACCGGGGAGCTGTTTTTT. The encoded protein is CASSLLSRGDTGELFF.